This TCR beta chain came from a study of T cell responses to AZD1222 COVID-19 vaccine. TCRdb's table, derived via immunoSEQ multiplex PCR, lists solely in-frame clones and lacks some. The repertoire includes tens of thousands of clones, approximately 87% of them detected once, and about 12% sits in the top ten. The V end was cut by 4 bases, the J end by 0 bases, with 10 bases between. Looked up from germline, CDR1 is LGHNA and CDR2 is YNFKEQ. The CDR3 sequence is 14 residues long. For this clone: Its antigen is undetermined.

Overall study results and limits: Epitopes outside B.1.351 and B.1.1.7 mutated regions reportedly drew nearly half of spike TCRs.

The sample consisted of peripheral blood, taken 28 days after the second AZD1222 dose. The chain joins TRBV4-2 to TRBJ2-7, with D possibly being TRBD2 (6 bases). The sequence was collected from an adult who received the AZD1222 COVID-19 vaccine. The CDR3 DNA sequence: TGTGCCAGCAGCCTAGCGGAAAGCTCCTACGAGCAGTACTTC. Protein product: CASSLAESSYEQYF.